This T cell receptor (beta chain) is drawn from a study of early T cells in non-severe SARS-CoV-2 infection. Study-level points and caveats: There was a bias toward anti-spike CD8 responses in VDJdb matching, which missed private and CD4 specificities.

TCRdb re-analysed the 5' RACE reads in MiXCR, keeping a single row per CDR3 protein. The table includes some 77,000 distinct CDR3 sequences, roughly 9.6% detected once. This CDR3 is 15 amino acids long. The germline V gene encodes CDR1 SGHTS and CDR2 YDEGEE. Losses at the gene ends were 0 bases for V and 4 bases for J; bases not matched to a gene: 6. This clonotype came up many times. What it recognizes is unknown. This TCR derives from an adult who was a healthcare worker with PCR-confirmed SARS-CoV-2 infection or an uninfected control (not recorded which). Sequencing was done on a sample of whole blood. J is TRBJ2-5 and V is TRBV5-8, with 7 bases identical to TRBD2. As DNA, the CDR3 is TGTGCCAGCAGCTTGGGGACTAGAATAGGAGAGACCCAGTACTTC. Its translation is CASSLGTRIGETQYF.